This is a list of T cell receptor beta chains from one sample in a study of blood T cell repertoires in COVID-19. This table comes from immunoSEQ multiplex PCR, and its TCRdb copy is limited to in-frame clones, with some not included. The table has around 270,000 clones, 80% to 90% seen once; the top ten hold 4% to 4.5%. Source material: PBMCs or T cells enriched from blood (not recorded which). Receptors originate from a woman in her twenties or thirties who had recovered from COVID-19. Both conserved end residues are part of each CDR3. D genes are given only for firm matches. Some rows have no size entry. The others give once, few or many, or a class for an expanded clone.

clone_size	v_call	j_call	d_call	cdr3_aa	cdr3_nt
NA	TRBV11-2	TRBJ1-1	NA	CASSPLGRSNTEAFF	TGTGCCAGCAGCCCGCTTGGGAGGTCGAACACTGAAGCTTTCTTT
NA	TRBV19	TRBJ1-1	NA	CASSPVGWNTEAFF	TGTGCCAGTAGTCCGGTCGGGTGGAACACTGAAGCTTTCTTT
NA	TRBV10-3	TRBJ1-1	TRBD1	CAISPGQEIEAFF	TGTGCCATCAGCCCGGGACAGGAAATTGAAGCTTTCTTT
NA	TRBV5-1	TRBJ1-2	TRBD1	CASSLAGTAYGYTF	TGCGCCAGCAGCTTGGCCGGGACAGCCTATGGCTACACCTTC
NA	TRBV7-2	TRBJ1-5	NA	CASSPQQGEYQPQHF	TGTGCCAGCAGCCCCCAACAGGGCGAGTATCAGCCCCAGCATTTT
NA	TRBV7-9	TRBJ2-7	TRBD1	CASSRTGGTSYEQYF	TGTGCCAGCAGTCGGACAGGGGGAACCTCCTACGAGCAGTACTTC
NA	TRBV6-5	TRBJ1-6	NA	CASRPYRDFKPLHF	TGTGCCAGCAGGCCTTACAGGGATTTTAAACCCCTCCACTTT
NA	TRBV5-4	TRBJ2-1	NA	CASSSKLQNSYNEQFF	TGTGCCAGCAGCTCAAAACTTCAAAACAGTTACAATGAGCAGTTCTTC
NA	TRBV7-9	TRBJ2-3	TRBD2	CASSPVAGGVDTQYF	TGTGCCAGCAGCCCTGTAGCGGGAGGGGTGGATACGCAGTATTTT
once	TRBV7-9	TRBJ1-3	TRBD1	CASSLQGAGNTIYF	TGTGCCAGCAGCCTGCAGGGGGCTGGAAACACCATATATTTT
NA	TRBV29-1	TRBJ1-4	NA	CSAPGGQKLFF	TGCAGCGCCCCAGGTGGTCAAAAACTGTTTTTT
NA	TRBV20-1	TRBJ2-5	NA	CSASRGTQYF	TGCAGTGCGAGCCGGGGGACCCAGTACTTC
NA	TRBV29-1	TRBJ2-3	TRBD2	CSVTTSGVTDTQYF	TGCAGCGTTACGACTAGCGGGGTGACAGATACGCAGTATTTT
NA	TRBV30	TRBJ2-7	NA	CAWRLESYEQYF	TGTGCCTGGAGACTTGAGTCCTACGAGCAGTACTTC
few	TRBV7-9	TRBJ2-2	TRBD1	CASSLPSLGQGFSGELFF	TGTGCCAGCAGCTTGCCATCTTTGGGACAGGGGTTTTCCGGGGAGCTGTTTTTT
NA	TRBV4-1	TRBJ2-5	NA	CASSQDRAGGQETQYF	TGCGCCAGCAGCCAAGATAGGGCAGGGGGGCAAGAGACCCAGTACTTC
few	TRBV19	TRBJ1-6	TRBD1	CASNTPTGGAYNSPLHF	TGTGCCAGCAACACACCGACAGGGGGCGCCTATAATTCACCCCTCCACTTT
NA	TRBV2	TRBJ2-7	NA	CASSEALGRAYEQYF	TGTGCCAGCAGTGAAGCGCTTGGCAGGGCCTACGAGCAGTACTTC
NA	TRBV30	TRBJ2-7	TRBD1	CAWRRTGISYEQYF	TGTGCCTGGAGACGGACAGGGATATCCTACGAGCAGTACTTC
NA	TRBV11-2	TRBJ1-6	NA	CASSLTRTGNSPLHF	TGTGCCAGCAGCTTAACACGGACGGGGAATTCACCCCTCCACTTT
NA	TRBV11-2	TRBJ2-1	NA	CASSSGTYNEQFF	TGTGCCAGCAGCTCCGGGACCTACAATGAGCAGTTCTTC
NA	TRBV20-1	TRBJ2-1	TRBD2	CSASGRAGRDNEQFF	TGCAGTGCTAGTGGTAGGGCAGGGAGGGACAATGAGCAGTTCTTC
NA	TRBV3-1/TRBV3-2	TRBJ1-5	TRBD1	CASSQGTGGMPQHF	TGTGCCAGCAGCCAGGGGACAGGGGGCATGCCCCAGCATTTT
NA	TRBV13	TRBJ2-7	TRBD2	CASSQKTSGVMYEQYF	TGTGCCAGCAGCCAGAAAACTAGCGGGGTTATGTACGAGCAGTACTTC
NA	TRBV3-1/TRBV3-2	TRBJ1-4	NA	CASSQRGTEYPTNEKLFF	TGTGCCAGCAGCCAAAGGGGTACAGAATATCCAACTAATGAAAAACTGTTTTTT
NA	TRBV7-2	TRBJ2-1	TRBD1	CASSLYWAGQGYNEQFF	TGTGCCAGCAGCTTATATTGGGCGGGACAGGGGTACAATGAGCAGTTCTTC
NA	TRBV18	TRBJ1-3	NA	CASSPEASGNTIYF	TGTGCCAGCTCACCAGAGGCATCTGGAAACACCATATATTTT
NA	TRBV24-1	TRBJ2-5	NA	CATSEIPGETQYF	TGTGCCACCAGTGAGATCCCGGGTGAGACCCAGTACTTC